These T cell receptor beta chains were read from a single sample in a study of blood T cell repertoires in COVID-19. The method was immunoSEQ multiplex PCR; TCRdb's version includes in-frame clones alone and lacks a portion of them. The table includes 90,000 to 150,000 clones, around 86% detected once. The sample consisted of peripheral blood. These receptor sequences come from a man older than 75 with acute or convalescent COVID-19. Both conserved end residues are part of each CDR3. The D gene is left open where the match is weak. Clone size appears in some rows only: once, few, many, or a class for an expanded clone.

CDR3nt: TGCGCCAGCAAGGGCCCCAGCGGAACCACAGATACGCAGTATTTT
CDR3aa: CASKGPSGTTDTQYF
d_gene: -
v_gene: TRBV5-1
abundance: -
j_gene: TRBJ2-3

CDR3nt: TGTGCCAGCAGACAGGGGTACTATGGCTACACCTTC
CDR3aa: CASRQGYYGYTF
d_gene: TRBD1
v_gene: TRBV25-1
abundance: -
j_gene: TRBJ1-2

CDR3nt: TGTGCCAGCAGGAAACAACCCCGGGCTAATGAAAAACTGTTTTTT
CDR3aa: CASRKQPRANEKLFF
d_gene: -
v_gene: TRBV6-5
abundance: -
j_gene: TRBJ1-4

CDR3nt: TGTGCCATCAGTGAGTCGCCTGTGGGACAGGGCTTTGGCTACACCTTC
CDR3aa: CAISESPVGQGFGYTF
d_gene: TRBD1
v_gene: TRBV10-3
abundance: -
j_gene: TRBJ1-2

CDR3nt: TGCAGTGGCTGGCAGGTCCCGATACAGTTCTTC
CDR3aa: CSGWQVPIQFF
d_gene: -
v_gene: TRBV20-1
abundance: -
j_gene: TRBJ2-1

CDR3nt: TGCGCCAGCAGCTTGGGGACTAGCGGGGGGACGGGGGAGACCCAGTACTTC
CDR3aa: CASSLGTSGGTGETQYF
d_gene: TRBD2
v_gene: TRBV5-1
abundance: -
j_gene: TRBJ2-5

CDR3nt: TGTGCCAGCAGTCCCCTGGAGACAGATACGCAGTATTTT
CDR3aa: CASSPLETDTQYF
d_gene: -
v_gene: TRBV12-3/TRBV12-4
abundance: -
j_gene: TRBJ2-3

CDR3nt: TGTGCCAGTAGTATCGCGGGGAGAGGTAATTCACCCCTCCACTTT
CDR3aa: CASSIAGRGNSPLHF
d_gene: -
v_gene: TRBV19
abundance: -
j_gene: TRBJ1-6

CDR3nt: TGTGCCAGCAGCCGGACAGGGGGAGGCTACGAGCAGTACTTC
CDR3aa: CASSRTGGGYEQYF
d_gene: TRBD1
v_gene: TRBV14
abundance: -
j_gene: TRBJ2-7

CDR3nt: TGTGCCAGCAACCTCAAATCGGTCCGGACTCAAGAGACCCAGTACTTC
CDR3aa: CASNLKSVRTQETQYF
d_gene: -
v_gene: TRBV14
abundance: -
j_gene: TRBJ2-5

CDR3nt: TGTGCCAGCAGCTTAGTGTTAACAGCCCCTGAGCCTTTCTTT
CDR3aa: CASSLVLTAPEPFF
d_gene: -
v_gene: TRBV7-9
abundance: -
j_gene: TRBJ1-1

CDR3nt: TGTGCCAGCAGCCTTGGACAGGGGCTGAACACTGAAGCTTTCTTT
CDR3aa: CASSLGQGLNTEAFF
d_gene: TRBD1
v_gene: TRBV9
abundance: -
j_gene: TRBJ1-1

CDR3nt: TGTGCCAGCAGTGAAGAAGAGGACTATGGCTACACCTTC
CDR3aa: CASSEEEDYGYTF
d_gene: -
v_gene: TRBV2
abundance: once
j_gene: TRBJ1-2

CDR3nt: TGTGCCAGCAGTTTGTCCCCCATCAGACAGGGGGCAACCTCACGAACTGAAGCTTTCTTT
CDR3aa: CASSLSPIRQGATSRTEAFF
d_gene: TRBD1
v_gene: TRBV28
abundance: -
j_gene: TRBJ1-1

CDR3nt: TGTGCCAGCAGACCTACAGGAAATCAGCCCCAGCATTTT
CDR3aa: CASRPTGNQPQHF
d_gene: -
v_gene: TRBV2
abundance: -
j_gene: TRBJ1-5

CDR3nt: TGTGCCAGTAATACCGAGACGGGTAACTATGGCTACACCTTC
CDR3aa: CASNTETGNYGYTF
d_gene: -
v_gene: TRBV19
abundance: -
j_gene: TRBJ1-2

CDR3nt: TGTGCCAGTAGTATACCCCCCCGGCGGGGGGGCCACACCGGGGAGCTGTTTTTT
CDR3aa: CASSIPPRRGGHTGELFF
d_gene: TRBD2
v_gene: TRBV19
abundance: -
j_gene: TRBJ2-2

CDR3nt: TGTGCCAGCAGTAAACAGGGAACAACAACTAATGAAAAACTGTTTTTT
CDR3aa: CASSKQGTTTNEKLFF
d_gene: -
v_gene: TRBV11-2
abundance: -
j_gene: TRBJ1-4

CDR3nt: TGTGCCAGCAGCGGCGGGGGACTTCCACGAAGGGAGACCCAGTACTTC
CDR3aa: CASSGGGLPRRETQYF
d_gene: TRBD2
v_gene: TRBV13
abundance: -
j_gene: TRBJ2-5

CDR3nt: TGTGCCAGCAGCTTATATCCCACAGGGAATAGCAATCAGCCCCAGCATTTT
CDR3aa: CASSLYPTGNSNQPQHF
d_gene: -
v_gene: TRBV7-9
abundance: -
j_gene: TRBJ1-5

CDR3nt: TGTGCCAGCAGTGAGGGGGTAGCGGCCTCCTACGAGCAGTACTTC
CDR3aa: CASSEGVAASYEQYF
d_gene: -
v_gene: TRBV6-1
abundance: -
j_gene: TRBJ2-7

CDR3nt: TGTGCCATCAGGGCCCCCGGGGGTGAGCAGTTCTTC
CDR3aa: CAIRAPGGEQFF
d_gene: -
v_gene: TRBV10-3
abundance: -
j_gene: TRBJ2-1

CDR3nt: TGTGCCACCAGCAGAGATGGAGGGGAGTATGGCTACACCTTC
CDR3aa: CATSRDGGEYGYTF
d_gene: -
v_gene: TRBV15
abundance: -
j_gene: TRBJ1-2

CDR3nt: TGCGCCAGCAGCCTGGGGGAGGTCACCTATAATTCACCCCTCCACTTT
CDR3aa: CASSLGEVTYNSPLHF
d_gene: -
v_gene: TRBV5-1
abundance: -
j_gene: TRBJ1-6

CDR3nt: TGTGCCAGCAGTGAAAGCGTTTTCTCTGGAAACACCATATATTTT
CDR3aa: CASSESVFSGNTIYF
d_gene: -
v_gene: TRBV6-1
abundance: -
j_gene: TRBJ1-3

CDR3nt: TGTGCCAGCAGTTTATCCTATGGGACTAGCGGGAGGTACGAGCAGTACTTC
CDR3aa: CASSLSYGTSGRYEQYF
d_gene: TRBD2
v_gene: TRBV27
abundance: many
j_gene: TRBJ2-7

CDR3nt: TGTGCCTGGAGTGACGGGAGGGCCCCCAATGAGCAGTTCTTC
CDR3aa: CAWSDGRAPNEQFF
d_gene: TRBD2
v_gene: TRBV30
abundance: -
j_gene: TRBJ2-1

CDR3nt: TGTGCCAGCTCAGAGCCCCCACCACCCTACGAGCAGTACTTC
CDR3aa: CASSEPPPPYEQYF
d_gene: -
v_gene: TRBV18
abundance: few
j_gene: TRBJ2-7

CDR3nt: TGTGCCAGCAGCTTAGGGACAGCCTACGAGCAGTACTTC
CDR3aa: CASSLGTAYEQYF
d_gene: -
v_gene: TRBV7-2
abundance: few
j_gene: TRBJ2-7

CDR3nt: TGTGCCTGGACAGAGGGAGCTGGAAACACCATATATTTT
CDR3aa: CAWTEGAGNTIYF
d_gene: -
v_gene: TRBV30
abundance: few
j_gene: TRBJ1-3

CDR3nt: TGTGCCAGCAGCCGAGGGACTAGCACAGATACGCAGTATTTT
CDR3aa: CASSRGTSTDTQYF
d_gene: -
v_gene: TRBV14
abundance: -
j_gene: TRBJ2-3

CDR3nt: TGTGCCTGGAGTGACCCGGCAGGGGGCATCTATGGCTACACCTTC
CDR3aa: CAWSDPAGGIYGYTF
d_gene: TRBD1
v_gene: TRBV30
abundance: once
j_gene: TRBJ1-2

CDR3nt: TGTGCCACCAGCAGAGACCTCACCAGGACAGCATCAAATTCACCCCTCCACTTT
CDR3aa: CATSRDLTRTASNSPLHF
d_gene: -
v_gene: TRBV15
abundance: once
j_gene: TRBJ1-6

CDR3nt: TGTGCCAGCACCTCCTACTTGGGGGGACAGGGCAATCAGCCCCAGCATTTT
CDR3aa: CASTSYLGGQGNQPQHF
d_gene: TRBD1
v_gene: TRBV2
abundance: -
j_gene: TRBJ1-5

CDR3nt: TGCAGTGCTAGTGGGCGGGGAGCGTGGCACACCGGGGAGCTGTTTTTT
CDR3aa: CSASGRGAWHTGELFF
d_gene: -
v_gene: TRBV20-1
abundance: -
j_gene: TRBJ2-2

CDR3nt: TGTGCCAGCAGTTGGGGGGGCTACACTGAAGCTTTCTTT
CDR3aa: CASSWGGYTEAFF
d_gene: -
v_gene: TRBV6-2/TRBV6-3
abundance: -
j_gene: TRBJ1-1

CDR3nt: TGCGCCAGCAGCTTGGAGGCCGATCGCAGGGGTGGCTACACCTTC
CDR3aa: CASSLEADRRGGYTF
d_gene: -
v_gene: TRBV5-1
abundance: -
j_gene: TRBJ1-2

CDR3nt: TGTGCCAGCAGCTTCGGGAGTCCCCACGAGCAGTACTTC
CDR3aa: CASSFGSPHEQYF
d_gene: -
v_gene: TRBV5-6
abundance: -
j_gene: TRBJ2-7

CDR3nt: TGTGCCACCAGCAGAGGTGGGACTAGCGGGGGGACGCAGTATTTT
CDR3aa: CATSRGGTSGGTQYF
d_gene: TRBD2
v_gene: TRBV15
abundance: -
j_gene: TRBJ2-3

CDR3nt: TGTGCCAGTAGTTGGGACAGGGCCTATGGCTACACCTTC
CDR3aa: CASSWDRAYGYTF
d_gene: TRBD1
v_gene: TRBV19
abundance: -
j_gene: TRBJ1-2

CDR3nt: TGTGCCAGCAGCCAACTTGGAAACACCATATATTTT
CDR3aa: CASSQLGNTIYF
d_gene: -
v_gene: TRBV4-2
abundance: -
j_gene: TRBJ1-3

CDR3nt: TGTGCCAGCAGCCAAGCGGGAGTAGAGACCCAGTACTTC
CDR3aa: CASSQAGVETQYF
d_gene: TRBD2
v_gene: TRBV12-3/TRBV12-4
abundance: -
j_gene: TRBJ2-5

CDR3nt: TGTGCCAGCAGCAAACATGGGGAGTTGGGTGGCTACACCTTC
CDR3aa: CASSKHGELGGYTF
d_gene: -
v_gene: TRBV21-1
abundance: -
j_gene: TRBJ1-2